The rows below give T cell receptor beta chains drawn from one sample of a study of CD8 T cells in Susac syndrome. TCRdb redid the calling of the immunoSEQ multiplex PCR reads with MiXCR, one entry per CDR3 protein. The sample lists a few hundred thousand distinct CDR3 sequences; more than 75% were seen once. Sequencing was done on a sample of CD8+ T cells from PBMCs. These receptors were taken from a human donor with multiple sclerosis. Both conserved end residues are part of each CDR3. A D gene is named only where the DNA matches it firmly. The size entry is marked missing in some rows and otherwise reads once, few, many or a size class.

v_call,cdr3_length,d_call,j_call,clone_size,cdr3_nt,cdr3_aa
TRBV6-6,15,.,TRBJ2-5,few,TGTGCCATACGGGGGGACAACGTGTACCAAGAGACCCAGTACTTC,CAIRGDNVYQETQYF
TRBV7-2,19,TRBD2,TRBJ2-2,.,TGTGCCAGCAGCCCGGGACTAGCGGGAGGCTTTGCGAACACCGGGGAGCTGTTTTTT,CASSPGLAGGFANTGELFF
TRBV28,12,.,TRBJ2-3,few,TGTGCCAGCAGCTCAGGGGAAGATACGCAGTATTTT,CASSSGEDTQYF
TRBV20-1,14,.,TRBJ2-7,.,TGCAGTGCTAGATCCGACTCGGGCTACTACGAGCAGTACTTC,CSARSDSGYYEQYF
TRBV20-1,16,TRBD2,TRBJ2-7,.,TGCAGTGCTAGAGGTTGGACGGGAGGAGGCTCCTACGAGCAGTACTTC,CSARGWTGGGSYEQYF
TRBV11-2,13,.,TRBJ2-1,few,TGTGCCAGCAGCTTTGGCGCCGACAATGAGCAGTTCTTC,CASSFGADNEQFF
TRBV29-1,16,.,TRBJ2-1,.,TGCAGCGTTGAATCGGGCAGGGGCAGGGGCTACAATGAGCAGTTCTTC,CSVESGRGRGYNEQFF
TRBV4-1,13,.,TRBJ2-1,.,TGCGCCAGCAGCCAAGCCGTGCTGGATGAGCAGTTCTTC,CASSQAVLDEQFF
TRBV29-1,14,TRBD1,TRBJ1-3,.,TGCAGCGTTGGACAGGGAGGAACTGGAAACACCATATATTTT,CSVGQGGTGNTIYF
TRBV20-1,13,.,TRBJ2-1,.,TGCAGTGTCAAAGGGCCGAAGTTTGGTGAGCAGTTCTTC,CSVKGPKFGEQFF
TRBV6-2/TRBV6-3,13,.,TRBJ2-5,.,TGTGCCAGCAGAAGGGTAGACCAAGAGACCCAGTACTTC,CASRRVDQETQYF
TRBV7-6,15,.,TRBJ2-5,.,TGTGCCAGCAGCCAGGGCAATGGACTACGGGAGACCCAGTACTTC,CASSQGNGLRETQYF
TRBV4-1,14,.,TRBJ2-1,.,TGCGCCAGCAGCCAATGGGGCGGCCTCAATGAGCAGTTCTTC,CASSQWGGLNEQFF
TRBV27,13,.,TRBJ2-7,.,TGTGTCAGCAGTTTATCGCGACTTTACGAGCAGTACTTC,CVSSLSRLYEQYF
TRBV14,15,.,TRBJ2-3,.,TGTGCCAGCAGCCAGACAGGAGTGGGCACAGATACGCAGTATTTT,CASSQTGVGTDTQYF
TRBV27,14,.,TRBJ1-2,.,TGTGCCAGCAGTTTCACTGGCGCCGGCTATGGCTACACCTTC,CASSFTGAGYGYTF
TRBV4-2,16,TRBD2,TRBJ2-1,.,TGTGCCAGCAGCCAAGAGGGCGGGAGGGTATACAATGAGCAGTTCTTC,CASSQEGGRVYNEQFF
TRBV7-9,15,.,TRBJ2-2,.,TGTGCCAGCAGGAGACTGACTAGTGACACCGGGGAGCTGTTTTTT,CASRRLTSDTGELFF
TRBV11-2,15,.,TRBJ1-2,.,TGTGCCAGCAGCCAACGACAGGTGATGGTAGGCGGCTACACCTTC,CASSQRQVMVGGYTF
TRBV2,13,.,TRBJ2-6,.,TGTGCCTGTGAGGGGTCTGGGGCCAACGTCCTGACTTTC,CACEGSGANVLTF
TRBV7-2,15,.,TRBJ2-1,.,TGTGCCAGCAGCTTACGAAGGGCCCTGTCCGGTGAGCAGTTCTTC,CASSLRRALSGEQFF
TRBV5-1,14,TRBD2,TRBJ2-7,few,TGCGCCAGCAGCTTATCCGGGGGGGTCCACGAGCAGTACTTC,CASSLSGGVHEQYF
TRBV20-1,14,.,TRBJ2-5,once,TGCAGTGCTAGCCATAGACGGGAGAAAGAGACCCAGTACTTC,CSASHRREKETQYF
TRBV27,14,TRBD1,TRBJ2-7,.,TGTGCCAGCAGTTTAAGGGACAGGGGCCACGAGCAGTACTTC,CASSLRDRGHEQYF
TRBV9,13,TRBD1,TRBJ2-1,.,TGTGCCAGCAGCGCTGACAGGGGGTCTGAGCAGTTCTTC,CASSADRGSEQFF
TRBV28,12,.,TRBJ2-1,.,TGTGCCAGCAGTTTAAAGCTGAATGAGCAGTTCTTC,CASSLKLNEQFF
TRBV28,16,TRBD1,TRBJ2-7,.,TGTGCCAGCAGTTACCGGGACAGGGGGCGCGGGTACGAGCAGTACTTC,CASSYRDRGRGYEQYF
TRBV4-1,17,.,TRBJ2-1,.,TGCGCCAGCAGCCAAGATAGGTCCGGGTTGATCGACAATGAGCAGTTCTTC,CASSQDRSGLIDNEQFF
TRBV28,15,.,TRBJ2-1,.,TGTGCCAGCAGTCTCTTGGACAGCTCCTACAATGAGCAGTTCTTC,CASSLLDSSYNEQFF
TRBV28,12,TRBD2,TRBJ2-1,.,TGTGCCAGCACCTTGGGAGGGTTTGAGCAGTTCTTC,CASTLGGFEQFF
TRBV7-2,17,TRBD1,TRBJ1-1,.,TGTGCCAGCAGCTTAGCGCGGGGACAGGGTCAAGACACTGAAGCTTTCTTT,CASSLARGQGQDTEAFF
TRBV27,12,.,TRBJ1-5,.,TGTGCCAGCAGTAACCGTAATCAGCCCCAGCATTTT,CASSNRNQPQHF
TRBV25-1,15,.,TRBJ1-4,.,TGTGCCAGCAGTGAATATATGGGAGTTAATGAAAAACTGTTTTTT,CASSEYMGVNEKLFF
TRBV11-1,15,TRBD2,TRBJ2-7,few,TGTGCCAGCAGCTCACAATCCGGGACTAACTACGAGCAGTACTTC,CASSSQSGTNYEQYF
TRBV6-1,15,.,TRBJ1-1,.,TGTGCCAGCAGTGAAGCCCGGGCTGGGGCCCCTGAAGCTTTCTTT,CASSEARAGAPEAFF